The source of this T cell receptor (beta chain) is a study of CD8 T cells in ankylosing spondylitis. Findings and limits, study-wide: Disease-linked clones displayed a CD8+ phenotype and appeared relatively rarely in peripheral blood.

Library preparation for TCR beta used quantitative 5'-RACE with molecular barcodes. TCRdb analysed the 5' RACE reads with MiXCR anew, one entry per CDR3 protein. The table has 200,000 to 250,000 distinct CDR3 sequences, about 30% seen once. V was shortened by 2 bases and J by 4 bases, with 11 bases between the two germline ends. The CDR3 runs to 14 residues. This clonotype was detected only a few times. As yet, its antigen is unknown. Material: blood, either unsorted or a sorted T cell fraction (not recorded which). The TCR was taken from a male donor with ankylosing spondylitis or in good health (not recorded which). This chain joins TRBV12-3 or TRBV12-4 and TRBJ1-2; a possible D gene is TRBD1 (5 bases). DNA for the CDR3: TGTGCCAGCAGTTTAAGACAGACCTCCTATGGCTACACCTTC. This encodes CASSLRQTSYGYTF.